Detailed here is one TCR beta chain. Trimming cost V 1 base and J 8 bases, with 11 bases left between them. This CDR3 contains 13 residues. From germline, CDR1 is SGHTA and CDR2 FQGNSA. Libraries were prepared by immunoSEQ multiplex PCR; TCRdb keeps only in-frame clonotypes and omits some of them. Among fewer than 85,000 clones listed, 81% were seen once. This entry is derived from a study of glioma-infiltrating T cells after dendritic cell vaccination. The chain joins TRBV7-2 to TRBJ1-2; no firm D call. The material sequenced was blood, taken before dendritic cell vaccination. This TCR came from a human donor with glioblastoma. CDR3 residues: CASSLGLGRGYTF. The CDR3 DNA is TGTGCCAGCAGCTTAGGACTTGGCAGAGGCTACACCTTC.